This TCR beta chain emerged from a study of blood T cell repertoires in COVID-19. As processed by the authors: The assay estimated nucleated cells by amplifying reference gene primers. TCRdb's table, derived via immunoSEQ multiplex PCR, lists solely in-frame clones and lacks some. From that table come the V and J calls and clone size; the DNA was used to work out D and trimming. The sample holds tens of thousands of clones, roughly 90% seen once. The TCR sequence derives from a human donor in a cohort sampled during active COVID-19. The specimen sequenced was peripheral blood.

CDR3 amino acids: CSASPLTTNTGELFF. The CDR3 nucleotides are TGCAGTGCTAGTCCTCTGACTACCAACACCGGGGAGCTGTTTTTT. The chain is built from TRBV20-1 and TRBJ2-2; D perhaps matches TRBD2 (5 bases). CDR1 DFQATT and CDR2 SNEGSKA come from the germline V gene (reference sequence). V was pared by 3 bases and J by 2 bases, with 13 bases between. This CDR3 contains 15 residues.